Shown below are 12 T cell receptor beta chains from a single sample sequenced in a study of shared clonotypes between healthy human individuals. Profiling relied on immunoSEQ multiplex PCR, and the TCRdb table lists in-frame clones only, not all of them. The sample lists approximately 740,000 clones; roughly 70% were seen once. Sequencing was performed on memory CD4+ T cells sorted from blood. The subset here: CD45RA-negative fraction. These receptors were collected from a woman in her twenties or thirties in good health.

This rearrangement joins TRBV2 to TRBJ1-5; D perhaps matches TRBD1 (6 bases). Germline-derived CDR1 and CDR2 are SNHLY and FYNNEI. There are 15 residues in the CDR3. The V gene lost 7 bases and the J gene lost 2 bases, with 15 bases spanning the gap. The CDR3 bases are TGTGCCAGCAACTGGGGGGGCGCAGGCAATCAGCCCCAGCATTTT. Its translation: CASNWGGAGNQPQHF.

V gene TRBV18 combines with J gene TRBJ2-2; TRBD1 matches at 7 bases. Unmatched junction bases numbered 9, after V lost 1 base and J lost 7 bases. The CDR3 runs to 16 residues. Looked up from germline, CDR1 is KGHSH and CDR2 is LQKENI. DNA of the CDR3: TGTGCCAGCTCACCACAACTAGGGGGCAGAGTCGGGGAGCTGTTTTTT. This codes for CASSPQLGGRVGELFF. The full variable domain, its missing parts supplied by reference TRBV18 and TRBJ2-2, is NAGVMQNPRHLVRRRGQEARLRCSPMKGHSHVYWYRQLPEEGLKFMVYLQKENIIDESGMPKERFSAEFPKEGPSILRIQQVVRGDSAAYFCASSPQLGGRVGELFFGEGSRLTVL.

In this sample, this clone turned up many times. This sequence joins TRBV7-6 and TRBJ2-7; D is uncertain. V was clipped by 5 bases and J by 6 bases, with 11 bases between them. Germline V gene sequence: CDR1 SGHVS, CDR2 FNYEAQ. The CDR3 has 12 amino acids. This chain's CDR3 is CASSGPLSEQYF. In nucleotides, the CDR3 is TGTGCCAGCAGCGGACCACTTAGCGAGCAGTACTTC.

The V and J genes are TRBV13 and TRBJ2-1; no clear D gene. Germline values: CDR1 PRHDT, CDR2 FYEKMQ (reference sequence). Trimming took 1 base from V and 6 from J, leaving 4 bases between them. The CDR3 is 12 amino acids. The CDR3 nucleotides read TGTGCCAGCAGCTTAGAGGTCAATGAGCAGTTCTTC. It yields the protein CASSLEVNEQFF.

This rearrangement joins TRBV5-4 to TRBJ2-7; D gene uncertain. Trimming removed 3 bases at V and 4 bases at J, with 20 bases between. This CDR3 spans 16 amino acids. Germline V gives CDR1 SGHNT, CDR2 YYREEE (reference sequence). The CDR3 nucleotides read TGTGCCAGCAGCTCCGCCCAGAGGAACAGTCTGTACGAGCAGTACTTC. Encoded protein: CASSSAQRNSLYEQYF.

This clone has more than one count but fewer than ten. The V call is TRBV6-5, the J call TRBJ2-7, with 9 nucleotides matching TRBD2. V trimming: 5 bases; J trimming: 3 bases; junction bases outside the gene matches: 5. Germline CDR1 reads MNHEY; CDR2 reads SVGAGI. The CDR3 length is 14 residues. CDR3 nucleotide sequence: TGTGCCAGCAGTGGTTCTAGCGGGAACTACGAGCAGTACTTC. Its protein product is CASSGSSGNYEQYF.

The chain uses TRBV28 and TRBJ1-1, with 8 positions matching TRBD1. This CDR3 region has 18 residues. The V gene end was trimmed by 5 bases and the J gene end by 4 bases; junction bases not matched to a gene: 18. CDR1 and CDR2 from the germline V gene are MDHEN and SYDVKM. The CDR3 DNA reads as TGTGCCAGCAGTACGACGACAGGGGCCCTAAGTTTGGGCACTGAAGCTTTCTTT. Its protein product is CASSTTTGALSLGTEAFF.

The J gene is TRBJ1-2, the V gene TRBV10-3; D is uncertain. Deletions cut 3 bases from V and 4 bases from J, with 6 bases between. The germline gives CDR1 ENHRY, CDR2 SYGVKD. There are 12 residues in the CDR3. The CDR3 spells CAISDGFYGYTF. As DNA, the CDR3 is TGTGCCATCAGTGACGGATTCTATGGCTACACCTTC.

In the case of this clone: A much bigger clone sits one base away, suggesting this may be a read error. The V and J genes are TRBV5-1 and TRBJ2-3; a possible D gene is TRBD2 (6 bases). Looked up from germline, CDR1 is SGHRS and CDR2 is YFSETQ. V lost 4 bases to trimming and J lost 2 bases, with 11 bases between them. The CDR3 spans 14 residues. DNA for the CDR3: TGCGCCAGCAGCCCGGGACTTACCACAGATACGCAGTATTTT. As protein: CASSPGLTTDTQYF. The whole variable domain, remainder taken from reference TRBV5-1 and TRBJ2-3, is KAGVTQTPRYLIKTRGQQVTLSCSPISGHRSVSWYQQTPGQGLQFLFEYFSETQRNKGNFPGRFSGRQFSNSRSEMNVSTLELGDSALYLCASSPGLTTDTQYFGPGTRLTVL.

This clone was recorded once. The chain couples TRBV7-9 to TRBJ2-1; no reliable D call. Trimming stripped 3 bases from V and 5 bases from J, with 8 bases between. Germline V gene data show CDR1 as SEHNR and CDR2 as FQNEAQ (reference sequence). The CDR3 is 13 amino acids. The CDR3 spells CASSFPSNNEQFF. CDR3 coding DNA: TGTGCCAGCAGCTTTCCCAGCAACAATGAGCAGTTCTTC.

In the case of this clone: Different DNA sequences within this sample yield the same CDR3. V and J are TRBV6-1 and TRBJ1-5; D not certain. Germline-derived CDR1 and CDR2 are MNHNS and SASEGT. This CDR3 contains 14 residues. The germline V and J ends were trimmed by 5 bases and 1 base, with 9 bases remaining between them. CDR3 protein: CASSREVSNQPQHF. CDR3 DNA sequence: TGTGCCAGCAGTAGGGAGGTGAGCAATCAGCCCCAGCATTTT.

The genes are TRBV29-1 and TRBJ1-3; TRBD1 matches at 8 bases. With 7 bases clipped from V and 4 bases from J, the junction kept 12 bases outside the gene matches. Germline lookup yields CDR1 SQVTM and CDR2 ANQGSEA. This CDR3 has 15 amino acids. This CDR3 reads CSGHWHRGFGNTIYF. Here the CDR3 DNA reads TGCAGCGGACATTGGCACAGGGGGTTCGGAAACACCATATATTTT.